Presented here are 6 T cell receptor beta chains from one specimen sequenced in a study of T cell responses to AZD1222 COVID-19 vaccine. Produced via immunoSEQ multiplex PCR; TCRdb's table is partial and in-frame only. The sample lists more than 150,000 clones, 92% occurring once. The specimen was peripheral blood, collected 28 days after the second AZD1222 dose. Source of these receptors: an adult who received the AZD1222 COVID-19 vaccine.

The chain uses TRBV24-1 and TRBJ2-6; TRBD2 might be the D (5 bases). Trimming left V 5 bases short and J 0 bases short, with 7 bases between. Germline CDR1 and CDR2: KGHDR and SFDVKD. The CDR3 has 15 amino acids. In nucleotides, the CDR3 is TGTGCCACCAGTGGCCGGGGCTCTGGGGCCAACGTCCTGACTTTC. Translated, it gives CATSGRGSGANVLTF.

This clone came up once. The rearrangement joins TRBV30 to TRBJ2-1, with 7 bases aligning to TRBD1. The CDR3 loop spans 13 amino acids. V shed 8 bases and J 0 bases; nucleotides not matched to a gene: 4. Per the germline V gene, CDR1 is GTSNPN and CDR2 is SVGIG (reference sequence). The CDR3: CAGTVSSYNEQFF. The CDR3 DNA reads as TGTGCCGGGACAGTTTCCTCCTACAATGAGCAGTTCTTC.

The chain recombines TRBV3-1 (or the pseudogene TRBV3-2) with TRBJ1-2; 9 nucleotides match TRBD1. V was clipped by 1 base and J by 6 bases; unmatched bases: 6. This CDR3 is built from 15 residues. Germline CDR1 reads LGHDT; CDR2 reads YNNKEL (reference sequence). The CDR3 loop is CASSQATGGRHGYTF. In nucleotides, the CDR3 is TGTGCCAGCAGCCAAGCGACAGGGGGTAGACATGGCTACACCTTC.

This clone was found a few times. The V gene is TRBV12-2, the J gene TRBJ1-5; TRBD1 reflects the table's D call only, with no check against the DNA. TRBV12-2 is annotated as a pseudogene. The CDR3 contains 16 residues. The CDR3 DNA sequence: TGTGCAAGTCGCTTAGTGTTAGGGACAGGGCATCAGCCCCAGCATTTT. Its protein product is CASRLVLGTGHQPQHF.

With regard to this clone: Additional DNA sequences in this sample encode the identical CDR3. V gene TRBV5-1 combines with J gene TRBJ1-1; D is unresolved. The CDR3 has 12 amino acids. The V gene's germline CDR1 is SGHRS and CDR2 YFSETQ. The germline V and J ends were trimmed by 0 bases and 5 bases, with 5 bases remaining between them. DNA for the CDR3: TGCGCCAGCAGCTTGGTGGGAACTGAAGCTTTCTTT. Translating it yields CASSLVGTEAFF.

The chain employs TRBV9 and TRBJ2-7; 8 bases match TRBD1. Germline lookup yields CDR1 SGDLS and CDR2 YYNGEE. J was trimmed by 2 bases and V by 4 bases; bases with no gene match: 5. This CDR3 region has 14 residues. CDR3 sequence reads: CASSLGQGAYEQYF. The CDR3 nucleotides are TGTGCCAGCAGCTTAGGACAGGGAGCCTACGAGCAGTACTTC.